This TCR beta chain was sequenced for a study of T cell repertoires in cytomegalovirus infection. The wider study: An indication of both CMV infection and matching HLA type came from public TCR beta signatures.

Germline values: CDR1 SEHNR, CDR2 FQNEAQ (reference sequence). The CDR3 spans 15 residues. V was pared by 7 bases and J by 5 bases, with 20 bases between. About this clonotype: Its antigen is not identified.

TCRdb used MiXCR to reprocess the reads, holding one entry per CDR3 protein. The table records around 100,000 distinct CDR3 sequences, 9.5% to 13% of them present only once. The chain links TRBV7-9 to TRBJ1-2, with TRBD1 as a possible D gene (5 bases). This receptor was obtained from a human donor in good health (CMV status not recorded). Some clones in this sample may be carry-over from other donors' samples. The material sequenced was PBMCs, sequenced either directly or after in vitro stimulation (not recorded which). The CDR3 region is CASNGGGGREYGYTF. CDR3 bases: TGTGCCAGCAACGGGGGGGGGGGGAGGGAATATGGCTACACCTTC.